This entry features one T cell receptor (beta chain) sequence. As yet, its antigen is unknown. This entry belongs to a study of T cell responses to AZD1222 COVID-19 vaccine. Study-wide background: Samples with a second dose at about 4 or about 12 weeks were pooled together. Whole-study findings and limits: Most donors were white British and more were female, and clonal diversity was possibly underestimated. Increased Spike-specific TCR breadth and depth were observed after two AZD1222 doses. Of the AZD1222 recipients, only 5 to 7 were seropositive at baseline.

TCRdb's copy holds only in-frame clones and misses some; the assay was immunoSEQ multiplex PCR. The top ten clones hold 7.8% of a sample with under 140,000 clones, roughly 90% of them seen once. CDR1 is LGHDT and CDR2 is YNNKEL in the germline V gene (reference sequence). The CDR3 runs to 18 residues. V lost 0 bases, J lost 1 base, and 19 bases lay in between. The chain is built from TRBV3-1 (or the pseudogene TRBV3-2) and TRBJ2-7; possibly TRBD1 or TRBD2 for D (6 bases each). The source of this sequence is an adult in good health. Sequences were derived from peripheral blood, sampled on day 0 of AZD1222 vaccination. The CDR3 bases are TGTGCCAGCAGCCAAGACCTTCTGAAGAAGGGGGGATCCTACGAGCAGTACTTC. Translated: CASSQDLLKKGGSYEQYF.